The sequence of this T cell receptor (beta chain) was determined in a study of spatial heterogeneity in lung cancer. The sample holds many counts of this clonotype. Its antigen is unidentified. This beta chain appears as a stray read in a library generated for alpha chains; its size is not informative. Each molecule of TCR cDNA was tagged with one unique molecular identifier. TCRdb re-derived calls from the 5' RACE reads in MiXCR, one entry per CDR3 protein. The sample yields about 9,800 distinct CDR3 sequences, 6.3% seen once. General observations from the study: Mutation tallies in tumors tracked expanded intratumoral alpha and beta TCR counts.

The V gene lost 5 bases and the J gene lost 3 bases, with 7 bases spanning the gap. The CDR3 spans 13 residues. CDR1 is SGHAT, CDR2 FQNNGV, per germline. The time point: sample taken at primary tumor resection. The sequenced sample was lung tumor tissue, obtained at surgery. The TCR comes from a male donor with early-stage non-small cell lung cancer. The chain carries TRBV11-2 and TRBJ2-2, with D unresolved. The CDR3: CASSRTYTGELFF. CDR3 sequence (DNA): TGTGCCAGCAGCCGAACCTACACCGGGGAGCTGTTTTTT.